The 18 T cell receptor beta chains reported below all come from one sample, sequenced in a study of shared clonotypes between healthy human individuals. Profiled with immunoSEQ multiplex PCR; TCRdb holds only in-frame clones, not every one. This table holds about 2.1 million clones, over 85% found once. Naive CD8 cells comprised CD45RO-negative, CCR7-positively selected cells, excluding terminally differentiated effector memory CD45RA+ cells. Source material: naive CD8+ T cells from PBMCs. Receptors were obtained from a man aged 18 to 30 in good health. Some clones in this sample may be carry-over from other donors' samples.

The chain uses TRBV7-2 and TRBJ2-7, with a tentative D call TRBD2 (5 bases). Trimming pared 2 bases from V and 3 bases from J, leaving 17 bases between. The CDR3 is 16 residues long. Germline loops: CDR1 SGHTA, CDR2 FQGNSA. CDR3 in DNA: TGTGCCAGCAGCTTAACGGTTTACGACTATAACTACGAGCAGTACTTC. This encodes CASSLTVYDYNYEQYF.

This chain uses TRBV7-9 with TRBJ2-3, with D hard to call. V dropped 1 base and J dropped 3 bases, with 11 bases sitting between them. The CDR3 runs to 15 residues. Germline CDR1 SEHNR, CDR2 FQNEAQ (reference sequence). CDR3 sequence: CASSLGVVETDTQYF. CDR3 coding DNA: TGTGCCAGCAGCTTAGGGGTCGTTGAGACAGATACGCAGTATTTT.

V and J are TRBV9 and TRBJ2-6, with 8 bases matching TRBD2. After removal of 4 bases from V and 3 bases from J, the junction contained 15 bases not matched to a gene. The CDR3 has 19 amino acids. Germline V gene data show CDR1 as SGDLS and CDR2 as YYNGEE. The CDR3 bases are TGTGCCAGCAGCACCTCCGCAGCGGGAGAGCGGTATGGGGCCAACGTCCTGACTTTC. Protein: CASSTSAAGERYGANVLTF.

V usage is TRBV27 and J usage is TRBJ2-2; no clear D. This CDR3 contains 14 residues. Germline V CDR1 and CDR2: MNHEY, SMNVEV (reference sequence). The V gene lost 5 bases and the J gene lost 4 bases, with 11 bases spanning the gap. The CDR3 DNA sequence: TGTGCCAGCAGTCCCCTGCAAACCACCGGGGAGCTGTTTTTT. This codes for CASSPLQTTGELFF.

The genes are TRBV9 and TRBJ2-7; D uncertain. V was cut by 2 bases and J by 6 bases, with 18 bases left in between. Germline V gives CDR1 SGDLS, CDR2 YYNGEE. CDR3 length equals 15 residues. The CDR3 DNA reads as TGTGCCAGCAGCGTTGGCACTCTACCTCCGGGCGAGCAGTACTTC. As protein: CASSVGTLPPGEQYF.

This chain links TRBV7-6 with TRBJ2-2; 9 bases map to TRBD1. Germline CDR1 reads SGHVS; CDR2 reads FNYEAQ. This CDR3 spans 15 amino acids. V was clipped by 5 bases and J by 3 bases; unmatched bases: 4. This CDR3 reads CASSRDRADTGELFF. Written as DNA, the CDR3 is TGTGCCAGCAGCCGGGACAGGGCGGACACCGGGGAGCTGTTTTTT.

The rearrangement uses TRBV9 and TRBJ2-3; TRBD1 or TRBD2 may be the D gene (6 bases each). V was trimmed by 0 bases and J by 6 bases, leaving 11 bases between them. The V gene's germline CDR1 is SGDLS and CDR2 YYNGEE. This CDR3 region has 14 residues. The CDR3 region is CASSVGGARDTQYF. The CDR3 DNA is TGTGCCAGCAGCGTAGGGGGGGCTCGTGATACGCAGTATTTT. Based on the CDR3 plus reference TRBV9 and TRBJ2-3, the full variable domain is DSGVTQTPKHLITATGQRVTLRCSPRSGDLSVYWYQQSLDQGLQFLIQYYNGEERAKGNILERFSAQQFPDLHSELNLSSLELGDSALYFCASSVGGARDTQYFGPGTRLTVL.

This sequence joins TRBV7-9 and TRBJ1-5; D gene uncertain. The CDR3 sequence is 16 residues long. Germline V gene sequence: CDR1 SEHNR, CDR2 FQNEAQ (reference sequence). Trimming cost V 1 base and J 11 bases, with 21 bases left between them. The CDR3 coding sequence is TGTGCCAGCAGCTTAGTCCGAGGACGTCCCCCCTGGACCCAGCATTTT. Translating it yields CASSLVRGRPPWTQHF.

V and J are TRBV15 and TRBJ2-3, with TRBD2 matching over 14 bases. Trimming removed 3 bases from V and 6 bases from J; junction bases left unmatched: 2. Germline V gene lookup returns CDR1 LNHNV and CDR2 YYDKDF (reference sequence). The CDR3 totals 15 residues. The CDR3, as DNA: TGTGCCACCAGCAGTCGACTAGCGGGAGGGGATACGCAGTATTTT. It translates to CATSSRLAGGDTQYF.

The chain carries TRBV7-2 and TRBJ2-3; D uncertain. V lost 0 bases to trimming and J lost 4 bases, with 5 bases between them. The CDR3 is 13 residues long. CDR1 is SGHTA and CDR2 is FQGNSA in the germline V gene. Written as DNA, the CDR3 is TGTGCCAGCAGCTTAGCAGGAGCAGATACGCAGTATTTT. The encoded protein is CASSLAGADTQYF.

The CDR3: CASSTVRVGGSGANVLTF. CDR3 DNA sequence: TGTGCCAGCAGTACCGTTCGGGTGGGAGGGTCTGGGGCCAACGTCCTGACTTTC. The chain employs TRBV27 and TRBJ2-6; TRBD2 agrees at 7 bases. Germline trimming cut 5 bases from V and 1 base from J; bases unmatched to any gene: 11. Germline V CDR1 and CDR2: MNHEY, SMNVEV (reference sequence). This CDR3 region has 18 residues.

The rearrangement uses TRBV6-5 and TRBJ2-7; D not certain. The CDR3 totals 10 residues. The V gene lost 10 bases and the J gene lost 1 base, with 5 bases spanning the gap. Germline V lookup: CDR1 MNHEY, CDR2 SVGAGI. CDR3 residues: CATLSYEQYF. The DNA of the CDR3 is TGTGCCACCCTTTCCTACGAGCAGTACTTC.

This clone is a singleton in its sample. The chain recombines TRBV28 with TRBJ2-6, with 9 bases fitting TRBD1. Germline V gives CDR1 MDHEN, CDR2 SYDVKM. The CDR3 totals 15 residues. Trimming cost V 5 bases and J 7 bases; bases outside gene matches: 6. Here the CDR3 reads CASSPAGQGANVLTF. The CDR3 nucleotides read TGTGCCAGCAGTCCTGCGGGACAGGGAGCCAACGTCCTGACTTTC.

This clone was picked up a small number of times. In the same sample, other DNA sequences code for this CDR3. V is TRBV25-1 and J is TRBJ2-7, with unresolved D. The CDR3 spans 11 residues. With 1 base removed from V and 2 bases from J, the gap between germline ends came to 0 bases. Germline lookup yields CDR1 MGHDK and CDR2 SYGVNS. The CDR3 nucleotides read TGTGCCAGCAGTGAATCCTACGAGCAGTACTTC. This gives the protein CASSESYEQYF.

V usage is TRBV15 and J usage is TRBJ2-7; D gene ambiguous. V gave up 9 bases and J gave up 6 bases, with 18 bases separating them. CDR3 size: 13 residues. The germline CDR1 and CDR2 sequences are LNHNV and YYDKDF (reference sequence). The CDR3 sequence: CATQANPVSEQYF. As DNA, the CDR3 is TGTGCCACGCAGGCAAACCCCGTCTCCGAGCAGTACTTC.

In nucleotides, the CDR3 is TGTGCCAGCAGTTCAACCCGGGACTACCTTTACAATGAGCAGTTCTTC. Translated: CASSSTRDYLYNEQFF. V is TRBV28 and J is TRBJ2-1, with 7 nucleotides matching TRBD2. V lost 4 bases, J lost 4 bases, and 10 bases stayed unmatched. From germline, CDR1 is MDHEN and CDR2 SYDVKM. This CDR3 region has 16 residues. The complete variable domain, with remaining parts taken from reference TRBV28 and TRBJ2-1, reads DVKVTQSSRYLVKRTGEKVFLECVQDMDHENMFWYRQDPGLGLRLIYFSYDVKMKEKGDIPEGYSVSREKKERFSLILESASTNQTSMYLCASSSTRDYLYNEQFFGPGTRLTVL.

The chain combines TRBV14 with TRBJ1-3; a weak D match, TRBD1 (5 bases). Germline assignment: CDR1 SGHDN and CDR2 FVKESK. The CDR3 covers 15 residues. V lost 4 bases, J lost 9 bases, and 19 bases lay in between. The CDR3 DNA reads as TGTGCCAGCAGCCTGGGGCGTCCTAAAGTCGGCACCATATATTTT. Its translation: CASSLGRPKVGTIYF.

The chain recombines TRBV11-1 with TRBJ2-1, with 13 bases fitting TRBD2. Losses at the gene ends were 8 bases for V and 10 bases for J; bases not matched to a gene: 8. Germline V gene sequence: CDR1 SGHAT, CDR2 FQDESV (reference sequence). The CDR3 contains 14 residues. CDR3 in amino acids: CASGVGLAGVEQFF. CDR3 DNA: TGTGCCAGCGGGGTCGGACTAGCGGGAGTCGAGCAGTTCTTC.